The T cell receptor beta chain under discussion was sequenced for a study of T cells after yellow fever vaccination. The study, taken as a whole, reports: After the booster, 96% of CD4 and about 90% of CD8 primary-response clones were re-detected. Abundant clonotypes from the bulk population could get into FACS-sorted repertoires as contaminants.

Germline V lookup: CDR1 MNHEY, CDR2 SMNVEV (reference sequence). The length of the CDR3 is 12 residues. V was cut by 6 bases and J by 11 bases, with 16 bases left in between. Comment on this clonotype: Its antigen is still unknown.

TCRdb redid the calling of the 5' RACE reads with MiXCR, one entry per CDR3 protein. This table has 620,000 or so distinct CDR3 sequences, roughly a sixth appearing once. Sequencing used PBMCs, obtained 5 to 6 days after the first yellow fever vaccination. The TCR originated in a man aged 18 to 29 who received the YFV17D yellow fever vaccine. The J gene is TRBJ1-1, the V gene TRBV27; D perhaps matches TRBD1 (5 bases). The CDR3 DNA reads TGTGCCAGCAGCCCTGGCAGGGTACGGGCTTTCTTT. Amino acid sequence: CASSPGRVRAFF.